The clone carrying this T cell receptor beta chain was recorded many times. This record comes from a study of neurological immune-mediated disorders. This CDR3 has 17 residues. V shed 0 bases and J 1 base; nucleotides not matched to a gene: 8. Germline V gene data show CDR1 as SGHRS and CDR2 as YFSETQ. TCRdb passed the 5' RACE reads through MiXCR, listing each CDR3 protein once. Among 66,000 or so distinct CDR3 sequences listed, roughly 5% were seen once. The sequence was obtained from a woman between 25 and 40 years old with multiple sclerosis. Sequenced sample: PBMCs. This chain joins TRBV5-1 and TRBJ2-7; TRBD2 aligns across 9 bases. The DNA for the CDR3 is TGCGCCAGCAGCTTGGCCGGCGGGGGGGCTAGGTCCTACGAGCAGTACTTC. It translates to CASSLAGGGARSYEQYF.